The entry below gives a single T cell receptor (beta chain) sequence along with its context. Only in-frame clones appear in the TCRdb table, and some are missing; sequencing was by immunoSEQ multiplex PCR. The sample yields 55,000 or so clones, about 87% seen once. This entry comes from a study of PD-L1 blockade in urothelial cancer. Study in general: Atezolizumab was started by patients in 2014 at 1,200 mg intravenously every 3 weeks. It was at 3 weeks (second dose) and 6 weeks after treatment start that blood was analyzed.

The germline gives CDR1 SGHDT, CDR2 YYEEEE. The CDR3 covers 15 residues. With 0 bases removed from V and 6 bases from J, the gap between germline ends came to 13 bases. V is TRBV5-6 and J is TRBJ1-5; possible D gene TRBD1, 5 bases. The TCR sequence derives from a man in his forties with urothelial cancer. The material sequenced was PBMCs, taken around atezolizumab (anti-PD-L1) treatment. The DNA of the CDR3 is TGTGCCAGCAGCTTGGACGGGACTCTTGGTCAGCCCCAGCATTTT. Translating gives CASSLDGTLGQPQHF.